This T cell receptor (beta chain) was retrieved from a study of response to subunit inactivated influenza vaccine. The CDR3 consists of 17 residues. V was shortened by 0 bases and J by 1 base, with 16 bases between the two germline ends. Germline-derived CDR1 and CDR2 are SGHDT and YYEEEE. This clonotype showed up just a few times. TCRdb processed the RT-PCR reads anew with MiXCR; each CDR3 protein has one entry. Of roughly 700,000 distinct CDR3 sequences listed, more than 11% are singletons. The sequenced sample was PBMCs from blood, obtained less than 15 days before vaccination. This sequence was found in a man between 45 and 60 years old who received an inactivated influenza vaccine. The chain links TRBV5-6 to TRBJ2-5; tentative D call: TRBD2 (6 bases). The chain's CDR3 is CASSLGLRGRSQETQYF. CDR3 nucleotide sequence: TGTGCCAGCAGCTTGGGATTGCGGGGCAGAAGCCAAGAGACCCAGTACTTC. Full variable domain (missing parts from reference TRBV5-6 and TRBJ2-5): DAGVTQSPTHLIKTRGQQVTLRCSPKSGHDTVSWYQQALGQGPQFIFQYYEEEERQRGNFPDRFSGHQFPNYSSELNVNALLLGDSALYLCASSLGLRGRSQETQYFGPGTRLLVL.